Listed below are T cell receptor beta chains from one sample, sequenced in a study of blood T cell repertoires in COVID-19. The table came from immunoSEQ multiplex PCR; TCRdb's copy has only in-frame clones and leaves some out. The sample contains approximately 350,000 clones, almost 90% of which appear only once. Sequenced sample: peripheral blood. These receptor sequences come from a woman in her 70s with COVID-19, enrolled during active disease. CDR3s include the opening cysteine and the closing phenylalanine or tryptophan. The D gene is left open where the match is weak. Clone size is shown for a subset of rows, as once, few, many or a class of expanded clone.

clone size: NA
D gene: TRBD1
V gene: TRBV7-8
J gene: TRBJ2-2
CDR3 protein: CASSMDRAGGELFF
CDR3 DNA: TGTGCCAGCAGCATGGACAGGGCAGGCGGGGAGCTGTTTTTT

clone size: NA
D gene: NA
V gene: TRBV19
J gene: TRBJ1-1
CDR3 protein: CASSRGGLEGTEAFF
CDR3 DNA: TGTGCCAGTAGTAGGGGGGGTCTAGAGGGAACTGAAGCTTTCTTT

clone size: NA
D gene: NA
V gene: TRBV7-9
J gene: TRBJ1-2
CDR3 protein: CASSLGGGRQVYGYTF
CDR3 DNA: TGTGCCAGCAGCTTAGGTGGGGGACGACAGGTCTACGGCTACACCTTC

clone size: NA
D gene: NA
V gene: TRBV19
J gene: TRBJ2-1
CDR3 protein: CASTRAGSRNEQFF
CDR3 DNA: TGTGCCAGTACTCGTGCGGGGAGCCGCAATGAGCAGTTCTTC

clone size: NA
D gene: TRBD2
V gene: TRBV13
J gene: TRBJ2-3
CDR3 protein: CASSLGRETGGQYF
CDR3 DNA: TGTGCCAGCAGCTTAGGACGGGAGACGGGGGGGCAGTATTTT

clone size: NA
D gene: NA
V gene: TRBV6-5
J gene: TRBJ1-2
CDR3 protein: CASRAGVNYGYTF
CDR3 DNA: TGTGCCAGCAGGGCAGGGGTTAACTATGGCTACACCTTC

clone size: NA
D gene: TRBD1
V gene: TRBV3-1/TRBV3-2
J gene: TRBJ2-3
CDR3 protein: CASSQGGGADTQYF
CDR3 DNA: TGTGCCAGCAGCCAAGGAGGGGGCGCAGATACGCAGTATTTT

clone size: NA
D gene: NA
V gene: TRBV29-1
J gene: TRBJ1-5
CDR3 protein: CSASRGGELIGNQPQHF
CDR3 DNA: TGCAGCGCTTCGAGAGGGGGGGAGTTGATTGGCAATCAGCCCCAGCATTTT

clone size: NA
D gene: NA
V gene: TRBV28
J gene: TRBJ1-1
CDR3 protein: CASSFGGRTEAFF
CDR3 DNA: TGTGCCAGCAGTTTTGGGGGCCGCACTGAAGCTTTCTTT

clone size: NA
D gene: TRBD2
V gene: TRBV18
J gene: TRBJ2-2
CDR3 protein: CASSPPSLAGGLAGELFF
CDR3 DNA: TGTGCCAGCTCACCACCGAGCCTAGCGGGGGGTCTCGCCGGGGAGCTGTTTTTT

clone size: NA
D gene: TRBD2
V gene: TRBV7-2
J gene: TRBJ2-7
CDR3 protein: CASSIGTSSAYEQYF
CDR3 DNA: TGTGCCAGCAGCATTGGGACTAGTAGCGCCTACGAGCAGTACTTC

clone size: NA
D gene: TRBD2
V gene: TRBV11-2
J gene: TRBJ2-1
CDR3 protein: CASSLVVGGGAAYNEQFF
CDR3 DNA: TGTGCCAGCAGCTTAGTAGTTGGCGGGGGGGCAGCCTACAATGAGCAGTTCTTC

clone size: NA
D gene: TRBD2
V gene: TRBV2
J gene: TRBJ2-1
CDR3 protein: CASSARLAGGNEQFF
CDR3 DNA: TGTGCCAGCAGTGCCAGACTAGCGGGAGGGAATGAGCAGTTCTTC

clone size: NA
D gene: TRBD1
V gene: TRBV7-8
J gene: TRBJ1-3
CDR3 protein: CASSDHRGPGNTIYF
CDR3 DNA: TGTGCCAGCAGCGACCACAGGGGACCTGGAAACACCATATATTTT

clone size: once
D gene: TRBD2
V gene: TRBV2
J gene: TRBJ2-5
CDR3 protein: CASRRPTSGGLIGTQYF
CDR3 DNA: TGTGCCAGCAGACGACCGACTAGCGGGGGCCTCATAGGGACCCAGTACTTC

clone size: NA
D gene: NA
V gene: TRBV27
J gene: TRBJ2-1
CDR3 protein: CASSLSERAGFYNEQFF
CDR3 DNA: TGTGCCAGCAGCCTCAGCGAGCGGGCGGGGTTTTACAATGAGCAGTTCTTC

clone size: NA
D gene: TRBD1
V gene: TRBV6-6
J gene: TRBJ1-2
CDR3 protein: CASSYRERTGMGGYTF
CDR3 DNA: TGTGCCAGCAGTTACCGAGAAAGGACAGGGATGGGTGGCTACACCTTC

clone size: NA
D gene: TRBD1
V gene: TRBV12-5
J gene: TRBJ1-5
CDR3 protein: CASGLVLRLTGTGGNNQPQHF
CDR3 DNA: TGTGCTAGTGGTTTGGTTCTCCGACTGACCGGGACAGGGGGCAACAATCAGCCCCAGCATTTT

clone size: NA
D gene: TRBD2
V gene: TRBV27
J gene: TRBJ2-1
CDR3 protein: CASSFSGGGFNEQFF
CDR3 DNA: TGTGCCAGCAGTTTTTCCGGCGGGGGGTTTAATGAGCAGTTCTTC

clone size: NA
D gene: NA
V gene: TRBV15
J gene: TRBJ1-2
CDR3 protein: CATSRDGRADGYTF
CDR3 DNA: TGTGCCACCAGCAGAGATGGCAGGGCGGACGGCTACACCTTC

clone size: NA
D gene: TRBD2
V gene: TRBV7-2
J gene: TRBJ2-5
CDR3 protein: CASSSRTSTVGETQYF
CDR3 DNA: TGTGCCAGCAGCTCGCGGACTAGCACGGTGGGAGAGACCCAGTACTTC

clone size: NA
D gene: TRBD1
V gene: TRBV12-3/TRBV12-4
J gene: TRBJ1-2
CDR3 protein: CASSFGQDYGYTF
CDR3 DNA: TGTGCCAGCAGTTTCGGACAGGACTATGGCTACACCTTC

clone size: NA
D gene: TRBD1
V gene: TRBV10-2
J gene: TRBJ2-4
CDR3 protein: CASLQGAKNIQYF
CDR3 DNA: TGCGCCAGCCTACAGGGGGCTAAAAACATTCAGTACTTC

clone size: NA
D gene: NA
V gene: TRBV6-4
J gene: TRBJ1-2
CDR3 protein: CASSPEPTGGAKNRYGYTF
CDR3 DNA: TGTGCCAGCAGCCCCGAACCGACAGGAGGCGCGAAGAATCGCTATGGCTACACCTTC

clone size: NA
D gene: TRBD2
V gene: TRBV3-1/TRBV3-2
J gene: TRBJ2-1
CDR3 protein: CASSRTGGGPHEQFF
CDR3 DNA: TGTGCCAGCAGCCGGACCGGGGGGGGGCCCCATGAGCAGTTCTTC

clone size: NA
D gene: TRBD1
V gene: TRBV18
J gene: TRBJ1-3
CDR3 protein: CASSLDRDPGNTIYF
CDR3 DNA: TGTGCCAGCTCATTGGACAGGGACCCCGGAAACACCATATATTTT

clone size: NA
D gene: TRBD1
V gene: TRBV7-9
J gene: TRBJ1-2
CDR3 protein: CASSAGTGGAYTF
CDR3 DNA: TGTGCCAGCAGCGCAGGGACAGGGGGTGCCTACACCTTC